The source of this TCR beta chain is a study of cytomegalovirus exposure and HLA in healthy donors. The PCR used 60 Vbeta and 13 Jbeta primers. Sequenced by immunoSEQ multiplex PCR; TCRdb stores in-frame clones only, minus some. This sample's table reports fewer than 95,000 clones. Study-level findings and limits: Most subjects had HLA-A and HLA-B alleles reportedly predicted accurately by TCR beta sequences. Most of the CMV-associated TCR beta chains (in a later analysis) appeared to be HLA-restricted. TRBV6-2, TRBV6-3 and some other V segments were unresolvable in 87-base-pair reads. Trimming of TCR beta V- and J-genes showed a link, identified in a later analysis, to a missense DCLRE1C variant.

On this clone itself: The antigen is undetermined.

The CDR3 loop spans 15 amino acids. The germline CDR1 and CDR2 sequences are SGHAT and FQNNGV. The germline V and J ends were trimmed by 2 bases and 1 base, with 11 bases remaining between them. This chain links TRBV11-2 with TRBJ1-1; unclear D gene. This sequence originates from a woman aged 35 to 49 in good health and CMV-seropositive. Specimen: PBMCs. CDR3 sequence (DNA): TGTGCCAGCAGCTTAAGAACGGCGGGGAACACTGAAGCTTTCTTT. It specifies CASSLRTAGNTEAFF.